The 28 T cell receptor beta chains below come from one sample, sequenced in a study of T-cell memory formation after mild COVID-19. One entry per CDR3 protein, called by TCRdb with MiXCR from the 5' RACE reads. The data hold over 130,000 distinct CDR3 sequences, with 11% to 15% observed a single time. Sequencing was performed on PBMCs or a T cell subset sorted from them (not recorded which). These receptors all stem from an adult woman who had mild COVID-19 (a few samples of this study predate the infection). Cell type and time point are not known.

In its sample, this clonotype was seen a few times. J is TRBJ1-6 and V is TRBV13; no clear D. V lost 1 base and J lost 8, with 9 bases in between. In germline, CDR1 is PRHDT, CDR2 FYEKMQ (reference sequence). The CDR3 sequence is 14 residues long. The DNA for the CDR3 is TGTGCCAGCAGCTTAGCAGCGATCGATTCACCCCTCCACTTT. Protein product: CASSLAAIDSPLHF.

This clonotype was found a few times. This chain uses TRBV9 with TRBJ2-7; possibly TRBD1 for D (6 bases). Germline assignment: CDR1 SGDLS and CDR2 YYNGEE. This CDR3 has 14 amino acids. Trimming removed 5 bases at V and 4 bases at J, with 16 bases between. This CDR3 reads CASSAFGGTYEQYF. DNA for the CDR3: TGTGCCAGCAGTGCCTTTGGGGGCACGTACGAGCAGTACTTC.

The chain links TRBV5-1 to TRBJ1-1; D is uncertain. Trimming took 4 bases from V and 1 from J, leaving 2 bases between them. There are 11 residues in the CDR3. From germline, CDR1 is SGHRS and CDR2 YFSETQ. The CDR3 region is CASSRNTEAFF. As DNA, the CDR3 is TGCGCCAGCAGCAGGAACACTGAAGCTTTCTTT.

The chain links TRBV12-3 or TRBV12-4 to TRBJ1-6, with 9 bases that match TRBD1. CDR3 length: 14 amino acids. The trim removed 3 bases at V and 9 bases at J, leaving 3 bases unmatched. Here the CDR3 reads CASSLDRGSSPLHF. The CDR3, as DNA: TGTGCCAGCAGTTTGGACAGGGGATCTTCACCCCTCCACTTT.

J is TRBJ2-7 and V is TRBV4-3, with D perhaps TRBD2 (6 bases). Germline loops: CDR1 LGHNA, CDR2 YSLEER. Trimming removed 1 base at V and 2 bases at J, with 9 bases between. This CDR3 region has 14 residues. The CDR3 coding sequence is TGCGCCAGCAGCCAAGGAGGAGGGGCCTACGAGCAGTACTTC. Residues: CASSQGGGAYEQYF.

This clonotype was observed a handful of times. The V and J genes are TRBV24-1 and TRBJ2-5, with TRBD2 matching over 7 bases. Trimming at V came to 4 bases and at J to 0 bases, leaving 7 bases not matched to a gene. Germline V gene sequence: CDR1 KGHDR, CDR2 SFDVKD. The length of the CDR3 is 16 residues. For the CDR3, the DNA is TGTGCCACCAGTGAACGGGACTACACCGACCAAGAGACCCAGTACTTC. This sequence encodes CATSERDYTDQETQYF.

This clonotype was seen a few times. This chain joins TRBV11-2 and TRBJ2-1, with D possibly TRBD2 on 6 matching bases. Deletions cut 1 base from V and 8 bases from J, with 24 bases between. Germline CDR1 and CDR2: SGHAT and FQNNGV. The CDR3 loop spans 18 amino acids. CDR3 in amino acids: CASSLGPSFGSKSDEQFF. The CDR3, as DNA: TGTGCCAGCAGCTTAGGGCCATCTTTCGGGAGCAAATCGGATGAGCAGTTCTTC.

The chain employs TRBV2 and TRBJ2-3; D remains unclear. Trimming shortened V by 6 bases and J by 2 bases, and 18 bases separated the two germline ends. The CDR3 is 16 residues long. Looked up from germline, CDR1 is SNHLY and CDR2 is FYNNEI. The CDR3 sequence is CASSDSMDRNTDTQYF. The DNA for the CDR3 is TGTGCCAGCAGCGATTCGATGGACCGGAACACAGATACGCAGTATTTT.

In DNA form, the CDR3 reads TGTGCCACCAGTGATTTGGACGGCACAGATACGCAGTATTTT. Translation gives CATSDLDGTDTQYF. The chain links TRBV24-1 to TRBJ2-3; no clear D gene. V lost 0 bases and J 1 base, leaving 4 bases between the germline ends. Germline V lookup: CDR1 KGHDR, CDR2 SFDVKD. There are 14 residues in the CDR3.

This clonotype was recorded at least ten times. The chain carries TRBV29-1 and TRBJ2-7; 8 bases align to TRBD1. V gave up 6 bases and J gave up 3 bases; unmatched junction bases: 7. Germline V CDR1 and CDR2: SQVTM, ANQGSEA. CDR3 length: 13 residues. The chain's CDR3 is CSVRTGRVYEQYF. In DNA, the CDR3 is TGCAGCGTGCGGACAGGGAGAGTCTACGAGCAGTACTTC.

The CDR3, as DNA: TGTGCCAGCAGCTACGAGACGTCCGAGACCCAGTACTTC. It translates to CASSYETSETQYF. V usage is TRBV11-2 and J usage is TRBJ2-5, with D uncertain. Germline loops: CDR1 SGHAT, CDR2 FQNNGV. There are 13 residues in the CDR3. Deletions cut 4 bases from V and 5 bases from J, with 11 bases between.

The J gene is TRBJ2-1, the V gene TRBV11-3; D uncertain. Trimming removed 3 bases from V and 5 bases from J, with 11 bases in between. CDR1 and CDR2 from the germline V gene are SGHNT and YENEEA. This CDR3 spans 14 amino acids. CDR3 in DNA: TGTGCCAGCAGCTTCATAGGCGGAAACAATGAGCAGTTCTTC. Its protein product is CASSFIGGNNEQFF.

This clonotype has just a few counts. This chain uses TRBV3-1 with TRBJ2-7; maybe TRBD2 (6 bases). The CDR3 consists of 15 residues. Germline CDR1 reads LGHDT; CDR2 reads YNNKEL (reference sequence). The germline V and J ends were trimmed by 4 bases and 5 bases, with 18 bases remaining between them. The DNA of the CDR3 is TGTGCCAGCAGCCTGCAGACAGCGCCGGGGGACGAGCAGTACTTC. Residues: CASSLQTAPGDEQYF.

J is TRBJ2-1 and V is TRBV2, with unresolved D. V shed 7 bases and J shed 0 bases, with 16 bases lying between them. The length of the CDR3 is 16 residues. Per the germline V gene, CDR1 is SNHLY and CDR2 is FYNNEI. Here the CDR3 DNA reads TGTGCCAGCAACGACCCTACGCGTGGCTCCTACAATGAGCAGTTCTTC. The encoded protein is CASNDPTRGSYNEQFF.

V is TRBV27 and J is TRBJ2-7; 13 bases are shared with TRBD2. Germline loops: CDR1 MNHEY, CDR2 SMNVEV (reference sequence). The ends lost 2 bases at V and 3 bases at J; junction bases unmatched: 4. This CDR3 contains 16 residues. Here the CDR3 DNA reads TGTGCCAGCAGTTTAGAGGGGACTAGCGGGGACTACGAGCAGTACTTC. This codes for CASSLEGTSGDYEQYF.

This clonotype has just one count. The chain uses TRBV27 and TRBJ2-7; 7 positions agree with TRBD2. Germline lookup yields CDR1 MNHEY and CDR2 SMNVEV (reference sequence). With 6 bases clipped from V and 4 bases from J, the junction kept 9 bases outside the gene matches. The CDR3 runs 14 residues. CDR3 in amino acids: CASSPGGEGYEQYF. DNA of the CDR3: TGTGCCAGCAGCCCTGGGGGGGAGGGATACGAGCAGTACTTC.

This clonotype was found a few times. This sequence joins TRBV4-3 and TRBJ2-1; D unclear. The V end lost 1 base, the J end lost 6 bases, and 10 bases lay between the germline ends. Germline CDR1 reads LGHNA; CDR2 reads YSLEER. This CDR3 is built from 14 residues. In nucleotides, the CDR3 is TGCGCCAGCAGCCAAGTGTGGTCTACCAATGAGCAGTTCTTC. It translates to CASSQVWSTNEQFF.

This clonotype was seen a handful of times. The chain carries TRBV7-9 and TRBJ2-3; no clear D gene. Germline CDR1 reads SEHNR; CDR2 reads FQNEAQ (reference sequence). The CDR3 is made up of 13 amino acids. V was shortened by 4 bases and J by 3 bases, with 8 bases between the two germline ends. CDR3 region: CASSSPMTDTQYF. The CDR3 bases are TGTGCCAGCAGCTCCCCTATGACAGATACGCAGTATTTT.

This clonotype occurred a few times. The J gene is TRBJ1-5, the V gene TRBV25-1, with 8 bases matching TRBD1. Germline CDR1 MGHDK, CDR2 SYGVNS. The CDR3 length is 14 residues. V shed 4 bases, J shed 5 bases, and the junction held 4 bases outside the gene matches. The DNA of the CDR3 is TGTGCCAGCAGTGTTGGACAGGGCGATCAGCCCCAGCATTTT. This sequence encodes CASSVGQGDQPQHF.

This clonotype showed up just once. The chain recombines TRBV11-3 with TRBJ2-7; D not certain. V was clipped by 1 base and J by 9 bases, with 10 bases between them. The length of the CDR3 is 12 residues. The germline V gene has CDR1 SGHNT and CDR2 YENEEA. This CDR3 is CASSLGTLGQYF. The CDR3 nucleotides read TGTGCCAGCAGCTTAGGGACGTTGGGGCAGTACTTC.

This clonotype came up a few times. The V gene is TRBV5-4, the J gene TRBJ2-2, with 12 nucleotides matching TRBD2. There are 16 residues in the CDR3. Trimming removed 3 bases from V and 6 bases from J; junction bases left unmatched: 6. Germline V CDR1 and CDR2: SGHNT, YYREEE (reference sequence). The CDR3 coding sequence is TGTGCCAGCAGCTCGCGACTAGCGGGGGAGGCCGGGGAGCTGTTTTTT. Its protein product is CASSSRLAGEAGELFF.

The CDR3 coding sequence is TGTGCCAGCAGTTTGAGGGACTACCAAGAGACCCAGTACTTC. Encoded protein: CASSLRDYQETQYF. V usage is TRBV12-3 or TRBV12-4 and J usage is TRBJ2-5, with D perhaps matching TRBD2 (6 bases). The CDR3 spans 14 residues. Trimming shortened V by 3 bases and J by 0 bases, and 8 bases separated the two germline ends.

This clonotype was observed a few times. The CDR3, as DNA: TGCGCCAGCAGCCAAGCAAGGAACACCGGGGAGCTGTTTTTT. This codes for CASSQARNTGELFF. The genes are TRBV4-1 and TRBJ2-2; D call uncertain. Between the trimmed V and J ends, which lost 1 base and 1 base, there was a span of 4 bases. The CDR3 loop spans 14 amino acids. The germline gives CDR1 MGHRA, CDR2 YSYEKL.

This clonotype was seen ten or more times. The genes are TRBV4-3 and TRBJ1-6; 9 bases are a match to TRBD1. The V gene's germline CDR1 is LGHNA and CDR2 YSLEER. With V trimmed by 8 bases and J by 5 bases, 4 bases remained unmatched. CDR3 size: 14 residues. The DNA for the CDR3 is TGCGCCAGCGCCCGGGACAGGGATAATTCACCCCTCCACTTT. Its protein is CASARDRDNSPLHF.

This clonotype was seen a few times. V and J are TRBV7-9 and TRBJ1-5; TRBD1 aligns across 8 bases. J gave up 2 bases and V 5 bases, and 2 bases lay outside the gene matches. CDR1 is SEHNR and CDR2 is FQNEAQ in the germline V gene (reference sequence). This CDR3 comprises 14 residues. The CDR3 nucleotides read TGTGCCAGCAGCACAGGGGGGGGCAATCAGCCCCAGCATTTT. It specifies CASSTGGGNQPQHF.

This clonotype was seen a few times. V usage is TRBV5-1 and J usage is TRBJ2-3; 11 nucleotides line up with TRBD2. The J segment lost 4 bases and the V segment lost 1 base, leaving 2 bases of the junction unmatched. CDR3 size: 15 residues. Germline CDR1 reads SGHRS; CDR2 reads YFSETQ. CDR3: CASSLIAGGPDTQYF. CDR3 DNA sequence: TGCGCCAGCAGCTTGATAGCGGGGGGGCCAGATACGCAGTATTTT.

The chain combines TRBV4-1 with TRBJ1-2; D is unresolved. Germline loops: CDR1 MGHRA, CDR2 YSYEKL. The V end lost 6 bases, the J end lost 4 bases, and 15 bases lay between the germline ends. The length of the CDR3 is 14 residues. CDR3: CASRDEGPIYGYTF. The CDR3 bases are TGCGCCAGCAGGGATGAGGGTCCGATCTATGGCTACACCTTC.

This clonotype has only a few counts. This chain links TRBV6-5 with TRBJ2-2; 9 bases fit TRBD1. Germline V gene sequence: CDR1 MNHEY, CDR2 SVGAGI. Trimming took 7 bases from V and 6 from J; bases not matched to a gene: 6. This CDR3 is built from 14 residues. The CDR3 here is CASTGQGPAGELFF. In nucleotides, the CDR3 is TGTGCCAGCACCGGACAGGGGCCGGCCGGGGAGCTGTTTTTT.